These 21 T cell receptor beta chains came from one sample sequenced in a study of blood T cell repertoires in COVID-19. TCRdb's table, derived via immunoSEQ multiplex PCR, lists solely in-frame clones and lacks some. The table has about 50,000 clones, 70% to 90% seen once. The sample consisted of peripheral blood. These receptors were taken from a human donor in a cohort sampled during active COVID-19. The donor label of this sample is uncertain.

V and J are TRBV10-3 and TRBJ2-2, with D perhaps TRBD1 (5 bases). Germline V gene data show CDR1 as ENHRY and CDR2 as SYGVKD. V lost 7 bases and J 1 base, leaving 7 bases between the germline ends. The CDR3 spans 13 residues. The CDR3 reads CAITTGNTGELFF. CDR3 sequence (DNA): TGTGCCATCACCACAGGGAACACCGGGGAGCTGTTTTTT.

The rearrangement joins TRBV5-1 to TRBJ2-4, with TRBD1 matching 8 bases. Germline V gene data show CDR1 as SGHRS and CDR2 as YFSETQ. Trimming took 1 base from V and 0 from J; bases not matched to a gene: 9. The length of the CDR3 is 18 residues. The CDR3 here is CASSLKASGGLAKNIQYF. CDR3 nucleotide sequence: TGCGCCAGCAGCTTGAAAGCCTCAGGGGGCTTAGCCAAAAACATTCAGTACTTC.

This sequence joins TRBV4-2 and TRBJ2-7; 9 positions agree with TRBD2. Germline CDR1 and CDR2: LGHNA and YNFKEQ. Germline trimming cut 3 bases from V and 3 bases from J; bases unmatched to any gene: 9. The CDR3 runs 16 residues. The CDR3 bases are TGTGCCAGCAGCCAGTTAGCGGGGGCCCACCACTACGAGCAGTACTTC. Translating gives CASSQLAGAHHYEQYF.

The chain employs TRBV21-1 and TRBJ1-2. TRBV21-1 constitutes a pseudogene. The CDR3 loop spans 12 amino acids. DNA for the CDR3: TGTGCCAGCAGCGGGGGGAACTATGGCTACACCTTC. It is translated as CASSGGNYGYTF.

The J gene is TRBJ2-7, the V gene TRBV5-6, with 13 bases aligning to TRBD2. Germline trimming cut 3 bases from V and 2 bases from J; bases unmatched to any gene: 2. The germline CDR1 and CDR2 sequences are SGHDT and YYEEEE. The CDR3 is made up of 15 amino acids. CDR3 coding DNA: TGTGCCAGCAGCTGGACTAGCGGGGGTACCTACGAGCAGTACTTC. Translation gives CASSWTSGGTYEQYF.

V gene TRBV9 combines with J gene TRBJ2-7; D remains unclear. V lost 4 bases and J 1 base, leaving 12 bases between the germline ends. The CDR3 has 14 amino acids. Germline V CDR1 and CDR2: SGDLS, YYNGEE. In DNA, the CDR3 is TGTGCCAGCAGCTTGACTTTGGGTTCCTACGAGCAGTACTTC. This codes for CASSLTLGSYEQYF.

This clone appeared a few times. The chain links TRBV6-6 to TRBJ1-6, with 7 bases aligning to TRBD1. J was trimmed by 7 bases and V by 6 bases; bases with no gene match: 6. This CDR3 has 14 amino acids. Germline CDR1 and CDR2: MNHNY and SVGAGI (reference sequence). The CDR3 is CASSSDRVNSPLHF. In DNA, the CDR3 is TGTGCCAGCAGCAGCGACAGGGTAAATTCACCCCTCCACTTT.

J is TRBJ2-1 and V is TRBV7-2; TRBD2 agrees at 8 bases. CDR1 is SGHTA, CDR2 FQGNSA, per germline. The V segment lost 1 base and the J segment 5 bases; nucleotides outside the gene matches: 4. The CDR3 consists of 15 residues. The CDR3 loop reads CASSLVGGGNNEQFF. CDR3 DNA sequence: TGTGCCAGCAGCTTAGTCGGGGGGGGCAACAATGAGCAGTTCTTC.

V and J are TRBV27 and TRBJ2-3; D perhaps matches TRBD1 (6 bases). The V gene's germline CDR1 is MNHEY and CDR2 SMNVEV (reference sequence). This CDR3 has 14 residues. V was trimmed by 3 bases and J by 3 bases, leaving 10 bases between them. The CDR3 DNA is TGTGCCAGCAGTTTCGAAGGGGGAACAGATACGCAGTATTTT. It codes for CASSFEGGTDTQYF.

This clone was seen only a few times. This rearrangement joins TRBV2 to TRBJ1-1; D gene uncertain. From germline, CDR1 is SNHLY and CDR2 FYNNEI. V was clipped by 2 bases and J by 10 bases, with 14 bases between them. The CDR3 loop spans 13 amino acids. The CDR3 sequence: CASSETLQRGAFF. In DNA form, the CDR3 reads TGTGCCAGCAGTGAAACACTACAACGGGGAGCTTTCTTT.

The rearrangement links TRBV27 to TRBJ2-5; TRBD1 matches 7 bases. Germline trimming cut 3 bases from V and 13 bases from J; bases unmatched to any gene: 23. Germline lookup yields CDR1 MNHEY and CDR2 SMNVEV (reference sequence). There are 17 residues in the CDR3. CDR3 DNA: TGTGCCAGCAGTTTTTCTATCAGGGGGAAGTTCGGTGAACCAATGTACTTC. Residues: CASSFSIRGKFGEPMYF.

The V gene is TRBV6-2 or TRBV6-3, the J gene TRBJ2-7; 10 bases line up with TRBD1. V trimming: 0 bases; J trimming: 2 bases; junction bases outside the gene matches: 7. Germline V gene lookup returns CDR1 MNHEY and CDR2 SVGEGT. This CDR3 is 17 amino acids long. CDR3 region: CASSYSPGTGAAYEQYF. The CDR3 DNA reads as TGTGCCAGCAGTTACTCCCCGGGGACAGGGGCGGCCTACGAGCAGTACTTC.

The rearrangement joins TRBV10-3 to TRBJ1-5; 7 bases agree with TRBD1. Per germline, CDR1 ENHRY and CDR2 SYGVKD. V gave up 10 bases and J gave up 5 bases; unmatched junction bases: 8. CDR3 length: 13 residues. CDR3 loop: CATTRQGDQPQHF. The CDR3 bases are TGTGCCACTACGCGACAGGGAGATCAGCCCCAGCATTTT.

This clone has only one observation. The CDR3 DNA is TGCGCCAGCAGACTTACAGGGGCGGGTAGGGACGAGCAGTACTTC. This translates into CASRLTGAGRDEQYF. The V call is TRBV5-1, the J call TRBJ2-7, with TRBD1 matching 7 bases. Germline V gene lookup returns CDR1 SGHRS and CDR2 YFSETQ. The CDR3 sequence is 15 residues long. V shed 5 bases and J 5 bases; nucleotides not matched to a gene: 13.

The CDR3 region has the DNA TGTGCCAGCAGTACCTCGGGACAGGGGGGAACTGAAGCTTTCTTT. Amino acid sequence: CASSTSGQGGTEAFF. This chain links TRBV27 with TRBJ1-1, with 11 bases aligning to TRBD1. The length of the CDR3 is 15 residues. Germline V gives CDR1 MNHEY, CDR2 SMNVEV (reference sequence). Trimming took 5 bases from V and 5 from J; bases not matched to a gene: 7.

This clone was observed a single time. This chain joins TRBV5-1 and TRBJ1-2; 10 nucleotides agree with TRBD1. Germline lookup yields CDR1 SGHRS and CDR2 YFSETQ. Trimming at V came to 4 bases and at J to 6 bases, leaving 12 bases not matched to a gene. CDR3 length: 16 amino acids. CDR3 loop: CASSVDGQGGSDGYTF. In nucleotides, the CDR3 is TGCGCCAGCAGCGTGGACGGACAGGGGGGATCGGATGGCTACACCTTC.

CDR3 sequence reads: CASSPHRQGREKTQYF. Written as DNA, the CDR3 is TGCGCCAGCAGCCCCCATCGGCAGGGGCGCGAGAAGACCCAGTACTTC. The chain employs TRBV4-1 and TRBJ2-5, with D possibly being TRBD1 (6 bases). The CDR3 covers 16 residues. Germline values: CDR1 MGHRA, CDR2 YSYEKL. V was clipped by 4 bases and J by 6 bases, with 21 bases between them.

The chain links TRBV5-1 to TRBJ2-7, with TRBD1 matching 8 bases. The germline V gene encodes CDR1 SGHRS and CDR2 YFSETQ. The CDR3 loop spans 15 amino acids. V lost 1 base and J lost 0; bases outside the gene matches: 3. CDR3 in amino acids: CASSLRDRFSYEQYF. The DNA of the CDR3 is TGCGCCAGCAGCTTGAGGGACAGGTTCTCCTACGAGCAGTACTTC.

This rearrangement joins TRBV7-8 to TRBJ1-4, with a weak D call TRBD1 (6 bases). The CDR3 extends over 14 amino acids. The germline V gene encodes CDR1 SGHVS and CDR2 FQNEAQ. Trimming left V 4 bases short and J 3 bases short, with 9 bases between. CDR3 in amino acids: CASSSTGANEKLFF. CDR3 DNA: TGTGCCAGCAGCTCGACAGGAGCTAATGAAAAACTGTTTTTT. The whole variable domain, remainder taken from reference TRBV7-8 and TRBJ1-4, is GAGVSQSPRYKVAKRGQDVALRCDPISGHVSLFWYQQALGQGPEFLTYFQNEAQLDKSGLPSDRFFAERPEGSVSTLKIQRTQQEDSAVYLCASSSTGANEKLFFGSGTQLSVL.

This sequence joins TRBV7-2 and TRBJ2-3, with 10 bases lining up with TRBD2. V lost 5 bases and J lost 1; bases outside the gene matches: 6. The CDR3 has 16 amino acids. The germline V gene has CDR1 SGHTA and CDR2 FQGNSA. Here the CDR3 reads CASSAGTSAGTDTQYF. The CDR3 region has the DNA TGTGCCAGCAGCGCCGGGACTAGCGCAGGCACAGATACGCAGTATTTT.

This sequence joins TRBV5-5 and TRBJ1-1; D ambiguous. CDR3 size: 16 residues. CDR1 is SGHKS and CDR2 is YYEKEE in the germline V gene (reference sequence). The V gene lost 0 bases and the J gene lost 6 bases, with 18 bases spanning the gap. The CDR3 reads CASSLVARIRDSEAFF. The CDR3 bases are TGTGCCAGCAGCTTGGTAGCCCGGATCAGAGACTCTGAAGCTTTCTTT.